The 15 T cell receptor beta chains reported below all come from one sample, sequenced in a study of preoperative IRX-2 immunotherapy in early breast cancer. Treatment specified: preoperative locoregional IRX-2 cytokine immunotherapy. Only in-frame clones appear in the TCRdb table, and some are missing; sequencing was by immunoSEQ multiplex PCR. The repertoire holds more than 20,000 clones, about 81% seen once, with approximately 1.3% in the top ten. This specimen consisted of lymph node tissue, obtained after IRX-2 immunotherapy. These receptors all come from a human donor with breast cancer.

This sequence joins TRBV10-2 and TRBJ1-4, with 7 bases identical to TRBD1. The CDR3 totals 16 residues. V was clipped by 2 bases and J by 5 bases; unmatched bases: 8. The germline V gene encodes CDR1 WSHSY and CDR2 SAAADI. The CDR3 protein is CASSETPGQRNEKLFF. The CDR3 coding sequence is TGCGCCAGCAGTGAGACTCCGGGACAGAGAAATGAAAAACTGTTTTTT.

V usage is TRBV10-3 and J usage is TRBJ2-1; a possible D gene is TRBD1 (5 bases). Trimming removed 5 bases from V and 9 bases from J, with 17 bases in between. Germline V CDR1 and CDR2: ENHRY, SYGVKD. The CDR3 has 14 amino acids. Here the CDR3 DNA reads TGTGCCATCAGTTGGGGTAACAGGTCGGGTGAGCAGTTCTTC. It yields the protein CAISWGNRSGEQFF.

V is TRBV6-8 and J is TRBJ1-5; 9 bases fit TRBD1. Germline V gene sequence: CDR1 MNHGY, CDR2 SAAAGT. This CDR3 region has 17 residues. V gave up 4 bases and J gave up 4 bases; unmatched junction bases: 11. The chain's CDR3 is CASSSASGTGINQPQHF. The CDR3 nucleotides read TGTGCCAGCAGTTCGGCTTCCGGGACAGGGATTAATCAGCCCCAGCATTTT.

The chain uses TRBV10-2 and TRBJ2-1, with 7 nucleotides matching TRBD2. CDR1 and CDR2 (germline): WSHSY, SAAADI. The CDR3 extends over 16 amino acids. V was pared by 3 bases and J by 0 bases, with 5 bases of the junction left unmatched. The CDR3 nucleotides read TGCGCCAGCAGTGAACCTAGCGGTGGCTCCTACAATGAGCAGTTCTTC. Translating gives CASSEPSGGSYNEQFF.

The rearrangement uses TRBV15 and TRBJ2-1, with TRBD2 matching 10 bases. The CDR3 is 16 residues long. The ends lost 0 bases at V and 8 bases at J; junction bases unmatched: 7. Germline V lookup: CDR1 LNHNV, CDR2 YYDKDF (reference sequence). The DNA of the CDR3 is TGTGCCACCAGCAGAGATATGGCTAGCGGGGGATATGAGCAGTTCTTC. Encoded protein: CATSRDMASGGYEQFF.

The chain joins TRBV7-6 to TRBJ2-1; TRBD2 might be the D (5 bases). The germline CDR1 and CDR2 sequences are SGHVS and FNYEAQ. Trimming shortened V by 3 bases and J by 0 bases, and 9 bases separated the two germline ends. This CDR3 has 15 amino acids. The CDR3 DNA is TGTGCCAGCAGCTTGGAGGCCCTCTCCTACAATGAGCAGTTCTTC. Amino acid sequence: CASSLEALSYNEQFF.

The chain combines TRBV18 with TRBJ1-1, with D possibly TRBD1 on 5 matching bases. The CDR3 covers 14 residues. Trimming removed 2 bases at V and 7 bases at J, with 14 bases between. Germline V gene data show CDR1 as KGHSH and CDR2 as LQKENI. CDR3 residues: CASSPGAGRSEAFF. CDR3 DNA sequence: TGTGCCAGCTCACCAGGTGCGGGACGGAGTGAAGCTTTCTTT.

This clone appeared a few times. The chain recombines TRBV28 with TRBJ2-7; tentative D call: TRBD2 (7 bases). V was pared by 7 bases and J by 4 bases, with 20 bases between. The CDR3 totals 15 residues. Germline V CDR1 and CDR2: MDHEN, SYDVKM. CDR3 sequence: CASTGWGGANYEQYV. CDR3 coding DNA: TGTGCCAGCACCGGCTGGGGGGGGGCTAATTACGAGCAGTACGTC.

The V call is TRBV6-8, the J call TRBJ2-1; 9 bases are shared with TRBD2. This CDR3 comprises 15 residues. The junction had 10 bases not matched to a gene; V was cut back by 4 bases and J by 9 bases. Germline CDR1 is MNHGY and CDR2 is SAAAGT. CDR3 protein: CASSSLKRAGGEQFF. CDR3 DNA sequence: TGTGCCAGCAGTTCCCTCAAACGAGCGGGGGGTGAGCAGTTCTTC.

This chain links TRBV6-4 with TRBJ2-3; D perhaps matches TRBD1 (7 bases). V lost 6 bases and J lost 2, with 30 bases in between. The germline V gene has CDR1 MRHNA and CDR2 SNTAGT. This CDR3 contains 20 residues. CDR3: CASRPPSDSWAGGSTDTQYF. In nucleotides, the CDR3 is TGTGCCAGCAGGCCTCCTAGCGATAGTTGGGCAGGGGGTTCCACAGATACGCAGTATTTT.

The chain links TRBV18 to TRBJ1-1; D gene unclear. V was clipped by 6 bases and J by 4 bases, with 9 bases between them. This CDR3 region has 12 residues. CDR1 and CDR2 (germline): KGHSH, LQKENI. The CDR3 sequence is CASSGPGTEAFF. In DNA, the CDR3 is TGTGCCAGCTCCGGCCCGGGCACTGAAGCTTTCTTT.

The J gene is TRBJ2-2, the V gene TRBV5-1; TRBD1 aligns across 7 bases. CDR3 length: 15 amino acids. Germline V gives CDR1 SGHRS, CDR2 YFSETQ. V shed 4 bases, J shed 0 bases, and the junction held 3 bases outside the gene matches. Written as DNA, the CDR3 is TGCGCCAGCAGCCCGGGACAGCCGAACACCGGGGAGCTGTTTTTT. This translates into CASSPGQPNTGELFF.

This sequence joins TRBV28 and TRBJ1-5; no clear D. The V end was cut by 5 bases, the J end by 8 bases, with 10 bases between. CDR3 size: 12 residues. Looked up from germline, CDR1 is MDHEN and CDR2 is SYDVKM. CDR3 sequence: CASSRPVEPQHF. CDR3 bases: TGTGCCAGCAGTCGACCGGTTGAGCCCCAGCATTTT.

This clone was detected only once. As DNA, the CDR3 is TGTGCCACCAGCAGTTTTATACACTATAGCAATCAGCCCCAGCATTTT. Its protein product is CATSSFIHYSNQPQHF. The chain combines TRBV15 with TRBJ1-5; D is uncertain. This CDR3 has 16 residues. The germline gives CDR1 LNHNV, CDR2 YYDKDF (reference sequence). V was trimmed by 3 bases and J by 0 bases, leaving 12 bases between them.

The table lists this clone with a count of one. DNA of the CDR3: TGCGCCAGCAGCTTGGGAGGGGTGGGGCAGCCCCAGCATTTT. It specifies CASSLGGVGQPQHF. V usage is TRBV5-1 and J usage is TRBJ1-5; tentative D call: TRBD1 (5 bases). Germline CDR1 and CDR2: SGHRS and YFSETQ. Trimming took 0 bases from V and 7 from J, leaving 11 bases between them. The length of the CDR3 is 14 residues.